These 17 T cell receptor beta chains share one sample of origin, sequenced in a study of T-cell reconstitution after alpha-beta-depleted transplantation in children. TCRbeta library construction was performed incorporating unique molecular identifiers. Via MiXCR, TCRdb re-called the PCR reads, giving one row per CDR3 protein. The repertoire consists of 150,000 to 200,000 distinct CDR3 sequences, with 8.5% to 14% occurring once and the leading ten covering approximately 13%. The sequenced sample was PBMCs, obtained before TCRalphabeta/CD19-depleted stem cell transplant. These receptors came from a boy aged 2-9 years with acute myeloid leukemia, due to receive a stem cell transplant.

This clonotype was seen repeatedly, ten times or more. This chain links TRBV7-8 with TRBJ1-3; weak D call: TRBD1 (5 bases). The germline V and J ends were trimmed by 0 bases and 2 bases, with 8 bases remaining between them. The CDR3 is made up of 15 amino acids. Germline-derived CDR1 and CDR2 are SGHVS and FQNEAQ. In DNA form, the CDR3 reads TGTGCCAGCAGCTTAGCGGGGACTACTGGAAACACCATATATTTT. Its translation is CASSLAGTTGNTIYF.

This clonotype appeared many times. The chain has TRBV5-1 and TRBJ2-7; 7 nucleotides align to TRBD2. The CDR3 sequence is 16 residues long. The ends lost 3 bases at V and 0 bases at J; junction bases unmatched: 9. Germline V CDR1 and CDR2: SGHRS, YFSETQ. CDR3 bases: TGCGCCAGCAGCTGGGCAAGCGGGAATCCCTCCTACGAGCAGTACTTC. As protein: CASSWASGNPSYEQYF.

This clonotype was counted at least ten times. This rearrangement joins TRBV10-2 to TRBJ2-1; TRBD2 agrees at 9 bases. The CDR3 is 14 amino acids. J lost 7 bases, V lost 8 bases, and 9 bases had no gene match. CDR1 is WSHSY, CDR2 SAAADI, per germline. The CDR3 loop is CASLTSGVGNEQFF. In DNA form, the CDR3 reads TGCGCCAGCTTGACTAGCGGAGTAGGGAATGAGCAGTTCTTC.

This clonotype came up many times. This chain joins TRBV7-9 and TRBJ1-3, with D possibly matching TRBD1 (5 bases). The CDR3 is made up of 14 amino acids. V shed 6 bases and J shed 0 bases, with 9 bases lying between them. In germline, CDR1 is SEHNR, CDR2 FQNEAQ (reference sequence). CDR3 in amino acids: CASSLRASGNTIYF. The CDR3 DNA reads as TGTGCCAGCAGTCTCAGGGCCTCTGGAAACACCATATATTTT.

Notes on this clonotype: A much larger clone differs by one base, so this may be a read error. This chain joins TRBV6-5 and TRBJ1-2; the match to TRBD1 covers 10 bases. The germline CDR1 and CDR2 sequences are MNHEY and SVGAGI. The CDR3 loop spans 15 amino acids. The CDR3 region is CASGYSQGQGKGYTF. Here the CDR3 DNA reads TGTGCCAGCGGTTACTCCCAGGGACAGGGGAAAGGCTACACCTTC.

This clonotype has more than one count but fewer than ten. The chain uses TRBV7-6 and TRBJ2-3, with D perhaps TRBD1 (6 bases). The V end was cut by 5 bases, the J end by 4 bases, with 13 bases between. Germline loops: CDR1 SGHVS, CDR2 FNYEAQ. The CDR3 loop spans 14 amino acids. The CDR3 DNA is TGTGCCAGCAGCCTCCAAACAGGGCCAGATACGCAGTATTTT. Its translation: CASSLQTGPDTQYF.

This clonotype was seen many times. The gene calls are TRBV29-1 and TRBJ2-2; no reliable D call. The CDR3 has 13 residues. Trimming shortened V by 3 bases and J by 0 bases, and 5 bases separated the two germline ends. Germline values: CDR1 SQVTM, CDR2 ANQGSEA. CDR3 region: CSVDRPNTGELFF. The CDR3 DNA sequence: TGCAGCGTTGACAGGCCGAACACCGGGGAGCTGTTTTTT.

In this sample, this clonotype turned up many times. The chain has TRBV5-1 and TRBJ1-1; D remains ambiguous. Germline loops: CDR1 SGHRS, CDR2 YFSETQ. CDR3 length: 11 residues. The V end was cut by 4 bases, the J end by 5 bases, with 6 bases between. The CDR3 coding sequence is TGCGCCAGCAGCCAAAAAACTGAAGCTTTCTTT. Protein: CASSQKTEAFF.

Many counts were recorded for this clonotype. V gene TRBV4-1 combines with J gene TRBJ2-3; 13 nucleotides line up with TRBD2. With V trimmed by 8 bases and J by 8 bases, 7 bases remained unmatched. The CDR3 loop spans 14 amino acids. Germline-derived CDR1 and CDR2 are MGHRA and YSYEKL. Written as DNA, the CDR3 is TGCGCCAGCGGACTAGCGGGAGAATCGGGTACGCAGTATTTT. Amino acid sequence: CASGLAGESGTQYF.

In this sample, this clonotype turned up many times. The V call is TRBV5-1, the J call TRBJ1-5, with D unclear. Germline CDR1 reads SGHRS; CDR2 reads YFSETQ. CDR3 length: 15 residues. V lost 4 bases and J 0 bases, leaving 11 bases between the germline ends. The CDR3 spells CASSPSFDSNQPQHF. The CDR3 nucleotides read TGCGCCAGCAGCCCCTCCTTCGATAGCAATCAGCCCCAGCATTTT.

This clonotype was found many times. The chain is built from TRBV20-1 and TRBJ2-7, with 8 bases that match TRBD2. The J segment lost 5 bases and the V segment lost 5 bases, leaving 2 bases of the junction unmatched. The CDR3 consists of 11 residues. Germline CDR1 and CDR2: DFQATT and SNEGSKA (reference sequence). CDR3 DNA: TGCAGTGCTCCGGGGGGGCACGAGCAGTACTTC. This gives the protein CSAPGGHEQYF.

This clonotype was counted many times. The V gene is TRBV20-1, the J gene TRBJ2-1; perhaps TRBD1 as D (6 bases). The CDR3 is 14 amino acids. Germline V gene lookup returns CDR1 DFQATT and CDR2 SNEGSKA (reference sequence). Trimming cost V 4 bases and J 5 bases, with 15 bases left between them. This CDR3 is CSATGLRGHNEQFF. CDR3 sequence (DNA): TGCAGTGCTACTGGGCTCAGGGGTCACAATGAGCAGTTCTTC.

This clonotype was detected many times. This chain connects TRBV28 to TRBJ2-5; 7 bases are a match to TRBD2. The CDR3 runs to 15 residues. Losses at the gene ends were 5 bases for V and 2 bases for J; bases not matched to a gene: 8. CDR1 MDHEN and CDR2 SYDVKM come from the germline V gene. This CDR3 is CASSVPLATQETQYF. CDR3 nucleotides: TGTGCCAGCAGTGTACCACTAGCGACGCAAGAGACCCAGTACTTC.

This clonotype was recorded at least ten times. The CDR3 coding sequence is TGTGCCAGCAGTTCCAGGGACAGGGGATTCTACGAGCAGTACTTC. Residues: CASSSRDRGFYEQYF. This rearrangement joins TRBV12-3 or TRBV12-4 to TRBJ2-7, with 10 positions matching TRBD1. V lost 4 bases and J lost 3; bases outside the gene matches: 6. This CDR3 contains 15 residues.

The sample holds many counts of this clonotype. This chain uses TRBV6-5 with TRBJ2-5; 8 nucleotides match TRBD1. V shed 4 bases and J 5 bases; nucleotides not matched to a gene: 12. The germline V gene encodes CDR1 MNHEY and CDR2 SVGAGI. This CDR3 has 16 residues. The CDR3 here is CASSSLGQGWGETQYF. The CDR3 DNA follows: TGTGCCAGCAGTTCCCTCGGACAGGGATGGGGGGAGACCCAGTACTTC.

This clonotype was seen at least ten times. This sequence joins TRBV5-1 and TRBJ2-2, with D tentatively TRBD1 (6 bases). Germline-derived CDR1 and CDR2 are SGHRS and YFSETQ. This CDR3 comprises 14 residues. With 4 bases removed from V and 6 bases from J, the gap between germline ends came to 13 bases. CDR3 sequence reads: CASSLKQGAGELFF. The CDR3 DNA sequence: TGCGCCAGCAGCCTAAAACAGGGAGCCGGGGAGCTGTTTTTT. Based on the CDR3 plus reference TRBV5-1 and TRBJ2-2, the full variable domain is KAGVTQTPRYLIKTRGQQVTLSCSPISGHRSVSWYQQTPGQGLQFLFEYFSETQRNKGNFPGRFSGRQFSNSRSEMNVSTLELGDSALYLCASSLKQGAGELFFGEGSRLTVL.

This clonotype was found many times. The genes are TRBV15 and TRBJ1-2; D is unclear. The CDR3 totals 11 residues. Trimming took off 5 bases at V and 8 bases at J, with 9 bases between the two ends. Germline CDR1 LNHNV, CDR2 YYDKDF (reference sequence). CDR3 sequence reads: CATSEIGGYTF. The CDR3 DNA is TGTGCCACCAGCGAGATCGGAGGCTACACCTTC.